These 18 T cell receptor beta chains came from one sample sequenced in a study of T cell changes during pregnancy in multiple sclerosis. Some clones are missing from TCRdb's copy, which holds only in-frame ones; the method was immunoSEQ multiplex PCR. This sample has 70,000 to 80,000 clones, with approximately 92% found just once. This sample comprised peripheral blood, obtained after pregnancy. The receptors originated from a female donor in good health, enrolled as a control in a pregnancy study.

The rearrangement uses TRBV4-2 and TRBJ2-7; 8 bases fit TRBD1. CDR1 and CDR2 from the germline V gene are LGHNA and YNFKEQ. The CDR3 totals 13 residues. Germline trimming cut 4 bases from V and 9 bases from J; bases unmatched to any gene: 8. CDR3: CASSPGGALGQYF. CDR3 bases: TGTGCCAGCAGCCCAGGGGGCGCATTGGGGCAGTACTTC.

This chain connects TRBV6-1 to TRBJ2-7; unclear D gene. Trimming shortened V by 7 bases and J by 0 bases, and 7 bases separated the two germline ends. Germline V gene data show CDR1 as MNHNS and CDR2 as SASEGT. The CDR3 is 12 residues long. The DNA of the CDR3 is TGTGCCAGCAATAGTCTCTCCTACGAGCAGTACTTC. Translation: CASNSLSYEQYF.

The chain has TRBV7-8 and TRBJ2-1, with D perhaps matching TRBD2 (5 bases). Germline V gene sequence: CDR1 SGHVS, CDR2 FQNEAQ. The CDR3 extends over 15 amino acids. Trimming left V 5 bases short and J 3 bases short, with 14 bases between. CDR3 nucleotide sequence: TGTGCCAGCAGCCTCGTGGACTGGGTCTACAATGAGCAGTTCTTC. It codes for CASSLVDWVYNEQFF. Combining the CDR3 with reference TRBV7-8 and TRBJ2-1 gives the whole variable domain GAGVSQSPRYKVAKRGQDVALRCDPISGHVSLFWYQQALGQGPEFLTYFQNEAQLDKSGLPSDRFFAERPEGSVSTLKIQRTQQEDSAVYLCASSLVDWVYNEQFFGPGTRLTVL.

This clone was observed a single time. The chain combines TRBV13 with TRBJ2-1, with TRBD2 identical over 8 bases. The CDR3 sequence is 15 residues long. Germline lookup yields CDR1 PRHDT and CDR2 FYEKMQ (reference sequence). V shed 1 base and J 4 bases; nucleotides not matched to a gene: 3. Here the CDR3 reads CASSLDGRGYNEQFF. CDR3 bases: TGTGCCAGCAGCTTAGACGGGAGGGGTTACAATGAGCAGTTCTTC.

This chain joins TRBV5-6 and TRBJ2-4; 9 nucleotides line up with TRBD1. This CDR3 contains 14 residues. Germline loops: CDR1 SGHDT, CDR2 YYEEEE. J lost 8 bases, V lost 4 bases, and 7 bases had no gene match. DNA of the CDR3: TGTGCCAGCAGCCTGGGACAGGGAGAGGACATTCAGTACTTC. This encodes CASSLGQGEDIQYF.

The chain links TRBV6-6 to TRBJ1-5; the D gene is possibly TRBD1 (5 bases). V lost 2 bases to trimming and J lost 4 bases, with 9 bases between them. The CDR3 consists of 14 residues. Germline loops: CDR1 MNHNY, CDR2 SVGAGI (reference sequence). The CDR3 here is CASSYGAGNQPQHF. DNA of the CDR3: TGTGCCAGCAGTTACGGGGCAGGTAATCAGCCCCAGCATTTT.

The chain couples TRBV25-1 to TRBJ1-2; D uncertain. CDR3 size: 12 residues. Trimming took off 2 bases at V and 3 bases at J, with 4 bases between the two ends. From germline, CDR1 is MGHDK and CDR2 SYGVNS. The CDR3 protein is CASSERDYGYTF. The CDR3 region has the DNA TGTGCCAGCAGTGAAAGAGACTATGGCTACACCTTC.

This chain links TRBV27 with TRBJ1-4, with 8 bases that match TRBD1. The CDR3 is made up of 15 amino acids. Germline V gene sequence: CDR1 MNHEY, CDR2 SMNVEV (reference sequence). Germline trimming cut 5 bases from V and 3 bases from J; bases unmatched to any gene: 5. The chain's CDR3 is CASSRQGAANEKLFF. CDR3 nucleotides: TGTGCCAGCAGTCGGCAGGGGGCAGCTAATGAAAAACTGTTTTTT.

The chain links TRBV6-5 to TRBJ1-4; 9 bases align to TRBD1. Germline CDR1 is MNHEY and CDR2 is SVGAGI. Losses at the gene ends were 4 bases for V and 8 bases for J; bases not matched to a gene: 11. This CDR3 spans 16 amino acids. CDR3 bases: TGTGCCAGCAGTTCCCGAGGGAGACAGGGGGGAGAAAAACTGTTTTTT. Translated: CASSSRGRQGGEKLFF.

The chain joins TRBV5-1 to TRBJ1-1; D may be TRBD1 (6 bases). The germline V and J ends were trimmed by 8 bases and 5 bases, with 13 bases remaining between them. The CDR3 length is 12 residues. The germline CDR1 and CDR2 sequences are SGHRS and YFSETQ. Here the CDR3 reads CASGGEGTEAFF. CDR3 nucleotide sequence: TGCGCCAGTGGGGGCGAGGGTACTGAAGCTTTCTTT.

The CDR3 protein is CATRRGGLNEQFF. CDR3 in DNA: TGTGCCACAAGGCGGGGGGGCTTAAATGAGCAGTTCTTC. The gene calls are TRBV15 and TRBJ2-1, with 9 bases matching TRBD2. This CDR3 is 13 amino acids long. Per the germline V gene, CDR1 is LNHNV and CDR2 is YYDKDF (reference sequence). V lost 9 bases to trimming and J lost 7 bases; unmatched junction nucleotides: 7.

The rearrangement joins TRBV7-9 to TRBJ2-4; the D is unclear. Trimming stripped 2 bases from V and 15 bases from J, with 17 bases between. This CDR3 contains 13 residues. CDR1 and CDR2 from the germline V gene are SEHNR and FQNEAQ (reference sequence). The CDR3 bases are TGTGCCAGCAGCTTAACCCTGGGCAGATTAGTGTACTTC. Protein: CASSLTLGRLVYF.

This clone was seen only a few times. The chain couples TRBV30 to TRBJ1-1; no reliable D call. Germline V CDR1 and CDR2: GTSNPN, SVGIG (reference sequence). The CDR3 length is 13 residues. The V and J ends lost 0 bases and 0 bases respectively, with 5 bases between them. The DNA for the CDR3 is TGTGCCTGGAGTGTACTAATGAACACTGAAGCTTTCTTT. It codes for CAWSVLMNTEAFF. The full variable domain, in which reference TRBV30 and TRBJ1-1 provide the parts outside the CDR3, is SQTIHQWPATLVQPVGSPLSLECTVEGTSNPNLYWYRQAAGRGLQLLFYSVGIGQISSEVPQNLSASRPQDRQFILSSKKLLLSDSGFYLCAWSVLMNTEAFFGQGTRLTVV.

Worth noting for this clone: It is likely a read error, because the conserved phenylalanine at the end of the CDR3 is missing. The chain uses TRBV4-1 and TRBJ1-1, with 7 nucleotides matching TRBD1. CDR1 is MGHRA, CDR2 YSYEKL, per germline. The CDR3 length is 15 residues. V shed 0 bases and J 0 bases; nucleotides not matched to a gene: 1. The CDR3 DNA reads TGCGCCAGCAGCCAAGAACAGGGGATGAACACTGAAGCTTTCTCT. Protein: CASSQEQGMNTEAFS.

The J gene is TRBJ2-5, the V gene TRBV27; 10 nucleotides match TRBD1. J was trimmed by 5 bases and V by 6 bases; bases with no gene match: 9. The CDR3 runs 15 residues. Germline loops: CDR1 MNHEY, CDR2 SMNVEV (reference sequence). DNA of the CDR3: TGTGCCAGCAGCCCCTGGGACAGGGGTAGGGAGACCCAGTACTTC. Amino acid sequence: CASSPWDRGRETQYF.

The chain recombines TRBV4-2 with TRBJ2-7; TRBD2 matches at 11 bases. V shed 1 base, J shed 3 bases, and the junction held 11 bases outside the gene matches. The CDR3 has 18 residues. Germline CDR1 reads LGHNA; CDR2 reads YNFKEQ. The CDR3 spells CASSQAVVAGGPGYEQYF. For the CDR3, the DNA is TGTGCCAGCAGCCAAGCGGTAGTAGCGGGAGGGCCGGGCTACGAGCAGTACTTC.

The chain couples TRBV30 to TRBJ1-2; 7 bases match TRBD1. This CDR3 spans 13 amino acids. Trimming at V came to 2 bases and at J to 2 bases, leaving 2 bases not matched to a gene. Germline assignment: CDR1 GTSNPN and CDR2 SVGIG (reference sequence). The CDR3 reads CAWSLGQNYGYTF. The CDR3 DNA is TGTGCCTGGAGTTTGGGACAGAACTATGGCTACACCTTC.

V and J are TRBV5-1 and TRBJ2-7; tentatively, D is TRBD1 (6 bases). There are 14 residues in the CDR3. V lost 5 bases, J lost 6 bases, and 18 bases lay in between. From germline, CDR1 is SGHRS and CDR2 YFSETQ. In nucleotides, the CDR3 is TGCGCCAGCAGGCCGGGACATGACCTCGGCGAGCAGTACTTC. This gives the protein CASRPGHDLGEQYF.